This T cell receptor (beta chain) derives from a study of molecular identifiers for immune sequencing clone quantification. The overall study: Replicate RNA from approximately 20,000 or 98,000 naive CD8 T cells formed five aliquots; four were sequenced.

The CDR3 runs to 13 residues. Between the trimmed V and J ends, which lost 11 bases and 1 base, there was a span of 13 bases. The germline V gene encodes CDR1 SEHNR and CDR2 FQNEAQ (reference sequence). Study conclusions and caveats: Over 98% of effector molecules, yet under 1% of naive-cell molecules, were held by clones above 20 RNA copies.

Comment on this clonotype: Its antigen is unknown. A much larger clone differs from this one at a single base, so this may be a read error.

Sorting selected naive CD8 T cells with a CD8+CD4-CCR7+CD45RA+ phenotype. A single record per CDR3 protein comes from TCRdb applying MiXCR to the PCR reads. The table includes about 500,000 distinct CDR3 sequences, about 20% detected once. This clonotype was sampled from a human donor in good health. Some libraries in this study had Jurkat cell RNA spiked in. The chain combines TRBV7-9 with TRBJ2-3; D unresolved. Material: naive CD8+ T cells from blood, with Jurkat cell RNA spiked in. Subset noted: FACS-sorted CD8+CD4-CCR7+CD45RA+ naive T cells. The CDR3, as DNA: TGTGCCGGCTGCTATCCGGGCACAGATACGCAGTATTTT. Its protein product is CAGCYPGTDTQYF.